Following are 28 T cell receptor beta chains from one sample sequenced in a study of blood T cell repertoires in COVID-19. This table comes from immunoSEQ multiplex PCR, and its TCRdb copy is limited to in-frame clones, with some not included. Of 200,000 to 250,000 clones listed, about 87% are singletons. The sample taken for sequencing was PBMCs or T cells enriched from blood (not recorded which). These receptors all come from a man between 18 and 29 years old with acute COVID-19.

The chain employs TRBV10-1 and TRBJ2-5; possibly TRBD2 for D (7 bases). V gave up 4 bases and J gave up 2 bases, with 11 bases separating them. The CDR3 spans 14 residues. The germline V gene has CDR1 WNHNN and CDR2 SYGVQD (reference sequence). CDR3 nucleotide sequence: TGCGCCAGCAGTGTCGGGGGGCCACAAGAGACCCAGTACTTC. As protein: CASSVGGPQETQYF.

The chain joins TRBV2 to TRBJ1-2, with a tentative D call TRBD1 (5 bases). V was pared by 4 bases and J by 5 bases, with 14 bases between. Germline V gene lookup returns CDR1 SNHLY and CDR2 FYNNEI. The CDR3 has 14 amino acids. The CDR3 protein is CASSGALGGYGYTF. The CDR3 bases are TGTGCCAGCAGTGGGGCACTGGGGGGGTATGGCTACACCTTC.

V usage is TRBV28 and J usage is TRBJ1-3, with 7 bases matching TRBD1. The CDR3 totals 14 residues. From germline, CDR1 is MDHEN and CDR2 SYDVKM. With 9 bases clipped from V and 0 bases from J, the junction kept 5 bases outside the gene matches. The CDR3 sequence is CASTTGASGNTIYF. CDR3 DNA sequence: TGTGCCAGTACTACAGGGGCCTCTGGAAACACCATATATTTT. The whole variable domain, remainder taken from reference TRBV28 and TRBJ1-3, is DVKVTQSSRYLVKRTGEKVFLECVQDMDHENMFWYRQDPGLGLRLIYFSYDVKMKEKGDIPEGYSVSREKKERFSLILESASTNQTSMYLCASTTGASGNTIYFGEGSWLTVV.

V usage is TRBV4-1 and J usage is TRBJ2-3; D is possibly TRBD2 (5 bases). Germline CDR1 and CDR2: MGHRA and YSYEKL. V dropped 0 bases and J dropped 2 bases, with 15 bases sitting between them. This CDR3 region has 17 residues. The CDR3 coding sequence is TGCGCCAGCAGCCAAGAGGATAGCGCCTTCATCACAGATACGCAGTATTTT. This encodes CASSQEDSAFITDTQYF.

The rearrangement links TRBV11-2 to TRBJ2-3; D gene ambiguous. Per the germline V gene, CDR1 is SGHAT and CDR2 is FQNNGV. The CDR3 contains 13 residues. V was shortened by 4 bases and J by 2 bases, with 7 bases between the two germline ends. CDR3 sequence (DNA): TGTGCCAGCAGCTCCGCCTACACAGATACGCAGTATTTT. It translates to CASSSAYTDTQYF.

V gene TRBV28 combines with J gene TRBJ1-6; the match to TRBD1 covers 7 bases. Trimming at V came to 6 bases and at J to 10 bases, leaving 3 bases not matched to a gene. The CDR3 spans 12 residues. CDR1 and CDR2 (germline): MDHEN, SYDVKM. This CDR3 is CASRTGLSPLHF. In DNA, the CDR3 is TGTGCCAGCAGGACAGGGTTGTCACCCCTCCACTTT. Variable domain in full (rest from reference TRBV28 and TRBJ1-6): DVKVTQSSRYLVKRTGEKVFLECVQDMDHENMFWYRQDPGLGLRLIYFSYDVKMKEKGDIPEGYSVSREKKERFSLILESASTNQTSMYLCASRTGLSPLHFGNGTRLTVT.

The chain is built from TRBV15 and TRBJ2-1, with 10 bases that match TRBD1. CDR3 size: 16 residues. Looked up from germline, CDR1 is LNHNV and CDR2 is YYDKDF (reference sequence). V lost 3 bases to trimming and J lost 6 bases; unmatched junction nucleotides: 8. As DNA, the CDR3 is TGTGCCACCAGCAGTTCACAGCGGGACAGGGGCAATGAGCAGTTCTTC. It translates to CATSSSQRDRGNEQFF.

The rearrangement links TRBV3-1 (or the pseudogene TRBV3-2) to TRBJ1-2; 9 nucleotides agree with TRBD1. Germline values: CDR1 LGHDT, CDR2 YNNKEL (reference sequence). The ends lost 5 bases at V and 4 bases at J; junction bases unmatched: 8. CDR3 length: 15 amino acids. Written as DNA, the CDR3 is TGTGCCAGCAGCGGCACAGACAGGGGGGGCTATGGCTACACCTTC. Translation: CASSGTDRGGYGYTF.

The CDR3 DNA reads as TGCGCCAGCGGCGGAGAGGGACAGGCTAACACCGGGGAGCTGTTTTTT. Translating it yields CASGGEGQANTGELFF. The chain links TRBV5-1 to TRBJ2-2; 8 bases are shared with TRBD1. The length of the CDR3 is 16 residues. The trim removed 7 bases at V and 2 bases at J, leaving 10 bases unmatched. Germline V lookup: CDR1 SGHRS, CDR2 YFSETQ.

This chain links TRBV4-3 with TRBJ2-7; 11 bases are a match to TRBD2. Germline V gene sequence: CDR1 LGHNA, CDR2 YSLEER. The ends lost 5 bases at V and 3 bases at J; junction bases unmatched: 6. This CDR3 region has 15 residues. CDR3 DNA sequence: TGCGCCAGCAGCGAGGGGACTAGCGGCTACTACGAGCAGTACTTC. Translating it yields CASSEGTSGYYEQYF.

The V call is TRBV5-4, the J call TRBJ1-2; tentatively, D is TRBD1 (5 bases). V gave up 9 bases and J gave up 2 bases, with 20 bases separating them. CDR1 SGHNT and CDR2 YYREEE come from the germline V gene (reference sequence). The CDR3 is 15 amino acids. CDR3 in DNA: TGTGCCACCACCCCATGGGGGGTCCCGAACTATGGCTACACCTTC. The encoded protein is CATTPWGVPNYGYTF. The full variable domain, in which reference TRBV5-4 and TRBJ1-2 provide the parts outside the CDR3, is ETGVTQSPTHLIKTRGQQVTLRCSSQSGHNTVSWYQQALGQGPQFIFQYYREEENGRGNFPPRFSGLQFPNYSSELNVNALELDDSALYLCATTPWGVPNYGYTFGSGTRLTVV.

The chain is built from TRBV5-6 and TRBJ2-7; possible D gene TRBD1, 8 bases. The germline CDR1 and CDR2 sequences are SGHDT and YYEEEE. V shed 1 base and J shed 7 bases, with 21 bases lying between them. The CDR3 is made up of 16 amino acids. The CDR3 DNA follows: TGTGCCAGCAGCTTGTTCGGGCAGGGGGCAGCGGGGGAGCAGTACTTC. Its protein product is CASSLFGQGAAGEQYF.

This chain uses TRBV13 with TRBJ1-2; a weak D match, TRBD1 (6 bases). CDR3 length equals 14 residues. V lost 5 bases and J 4 bases, leaving 14 bases between the germline ends. Looked up from germline, CDR1 is PRHDT and CDR2 is FYEKMQ (reference sequence). The CDR3 region has the DNA TGTGCCAGCAGCCCGTGGACAGAAATCTATGGCTACACCTTC. Translation gives CASSPWTEIYGYTF.

The chain has TRBV11-2 and TRBJ2-7; D might be TRBD1 (5 bases). From germline, CDR1 is SGHAT and CDR2 FQNNGV. The CDR3 is 15 amino acids. V dropped 5 bases and J dropped 3 bases, with 17 bases sitting between them. CDR3 residues: CASSPEAGLNYEQYF. The CDR3 DNA sequence: TGTGCCAGCAGCCCCGAGGCAGGGCTAAACTACGAGCAGTACTTC.

The genes are TRBV28 and TRBJ1-2, with D possibly matching TRBD1 (6 bases). With 5 bases removed from V and 3 bases from J, the gap between germline ends came to 13 bases. The germline CDR1 and CDR2 sequences are MDHEN and SYDVKM. CDR3 length equals 14 residues. The CDR3 DNA reads TGTGCCAGCAGTGTGGGGGACACCTACTATGGCTACACCTTC. Translated: CASSVGDTYYGYTF.

This chain links TRBV3-1 (or the pseudogene TRBV3-2) with TRBJ2-3; 15 bases are a match to TRBD2. The CDR3 sequence is 16 residues long. Trimming cost V 4 bases and J 6 bases; bases outside gene matches: 5. Per the germline V gene, CDR1 is LGHDT and CDR2 is YNNKEL (reference sequence). Here the CDR3 reads CASSPRTSGRGDTQYF. The CDR3 region has the DNA TGTGCCAGCAGCCCCCGGACTAGCGGGAGGGGGGATACGCAGTATTTT.

The V gene is TRBV5-4, the J gene TRBJ2-3; the match to TRBD2 covers 8 bases. The CDR3 runs to 16 residues. Germline V CDR1 and CDR2: SGHNT, YYREEE (reference sequence). V dropped 2 bases and J dropped 2; count of bases not matched to a gene: 7. CDR3 amino acids: CASSLLSAGDTDTQYF. The CDR3 bases are TGTGCCAGCAGCTTACTCTCAGCGGGGGACACAGATACGCAGTATTTT.

This chain uses TRBV6-5 with TRBJ1-2; TRBD1 matches 8 bases. Trimming took 6 bases from V and 3 from J; bases not matched to a gene: 9. This CDR3 spans 15 amino acids. Germline assignment: CDR1 MNHEY and CDR2 SVGAGI. The CDR3 nucleotides are TGTGCCAGCAGGGTCAGGGGGCAGGCCGACTATGGCTACACCTTC. It codes for CASRVRGQADYGYTF.

This clone was counted many times. The chain combines TRBV5-6 with TRBJ1-1, with 11 bases lining up with TRBD1. The germline CDR1 and CDR2 sequences are SGHDT and YYEEEE. The V segment lost 4 bases and the J segment 5 bases; nucleotides outside the gene matches: 7. This CDR3 comprises 15 residues. The DNA for the CDR3 is TGTGCCAGCAGCATCCCGGGACAGGGGGGGACTGAAGCTTTCTTT. Its protein product is CASSIPGQGGTEAFF.

The chain carries TRBV11-2 and TRBJ2-7; 7 nucleotides match TRBD1. Germline V gene lookup returns CDR1 SGHAT and CDR2 FQNNGV. The V gene end was trimmed by 5 bases and the J gene end by 0 bases; junction bases not matched to a gene: 10. CDR3 length equals 16 residues. As DNA, the CDR3 is TGTGCCAGCAGCGCCTTCTCGGGACAGAGCTCCTACGAGCAGTACTTC. Its protein is CASSAFSGQSSYEQYF.

The gene calls are TRBV18 and TRBJ2-7, with 7 positions matching TRBD1. CDR3 length equals 15 residues. J lost 4 bases, V lost 4 bases, and 10 bases had no gene match. Germline CDR1 is KGHSH and CDR2 is LQKENI. This chain's CDR3 is CASSLPRQGVYEQYF. In DNA form, the CDR3 reads TGTGCCAGCTCACTCCCACGACAGGGTGTGTACGAGCAGTACTTC.

This clone was recorded a few times. V gene TRBV11-2 combines with J gene TRBJ2-7; the match to TRBD1 covers 7 bases. CDR1 and CDR2 (germline): SGHAT, FQNNGV. V lost 3 bases, J lost 2 bases, and 7 bases stayed unmatched. The CDR3 totals 15 residues. CDR3 region: CASSFRGTAAYEQYF. CDR3 nucleotide sequence: TGTGCCAGCAGCTTTAGGGGGACAGCTGCCTACGAGCAGTACTTC. Full variable domain (missing parts from reference TRBV11-2 and TRBJ2-7): EAGVAQSPRYKIIEKRQSVAFWCNPISGHATLYWYQQILGQGPKLLIQFQNNGVVDDSQLPKDRFSAERLKGVDSTLKIQPAKLEDSAVYLCASSFRGTAAYEQYFGPGTRLTVT.

Only a few counts were recorded for this clone. The V gene is TRBV5-4, the J gene TRBJ1-2, with 10 bases fitting TRBD1. The V gene's germline CDR1 is SGHNT and CDR2 YYREEE (reference sequence). This CDR3 has 15 residues. The trim removed 0 bases at V and 5 bases at J, leaving 4 bases unmatched. In DNA, the CDR3 is TGTGCCAGCAGCTTGGTGGGACAGGGGTTATATGGCTACACCTTC. Amino acids: CASSLVGQGLYGYTF. The full variable domain, its missing parts supplied by reference TRBV5-4 and TRBJ1-2, is ETGVTQSPTHLIKTRGQQVTLRCSSQSGHNTVSWYQQALGQGPQFIFQYYREEENGRGNFPPRFSGLQFPNYSSELNVNALELDDSALYLCASSLVGQGLYGYTFGSGTRLTVV.

The table lists this clone with a few counts. V is TRBV6-5 and J is TRBJ2-7; 14 nucleotides agree with TRBD2. There are 15 residues in the CDR3. Germline CDR1 MNHEY, CDR2 SVGAGI. J gave up 1 base and V 10 bases, and 6 bases lay outside the gene matches. The CDR3 DNA is TGTGCCACCGAAAGACTAGCGGGAGGGTCCTACGAGCAGTACTTC. This codes for CATERLAGGSYEQYF.

The rearrangement uses TRBV6-5 and TRBJ1-2; D is possibly TRBD1 (6 bases). Germline assignment: CDR1 MNHEY and CDR2 SVGAGI. Trimming pared 5 bases from V and 2 bases from J, leaving 9 bases between. The CDR3 consists of 13 residues. CDR3 in amino acids: CASSTTGNYGYTF. CDR3 coding DNA: TGTGCCAGCAGTACCACAGGGAACTATGGCTACACCTTC.

This chain connects TRBV6-5 to TRBJ2-7; TRBD1 might be the D (5 bases). CDR1 is MNHEY and CDR2 is SVGAGI in the germline V gene. Trimming pared 4 bases from V and 2 bases from J, leaving 9 bases between. The CDR3 covers 13 residues. CDR3 loop: CASSFSRAYEQYF. CDR3 in DNA: TGTGCCAGCAGTTTCAGCAGGGCCTACGAGCAGTACTTC.

Here the CDR3 DNA reads TGTGCCAGCAGCCAAGATTGGGCTAGCGGGAATACCCAGTACTTC. Amino acids: CASSQDWASGNTQYF. The V gene is TRBV3-1 (or the pseudogene TRBV3-2), the J gene TRBJ2-5; TRBD2 matches at 9 bases. The CDR3 runs 15 residues. The germline V gene has CDR1 LGHDT and CDR2 YNNKEL (reference sequence). After removal of 0 bases from V and 8 bases from J, the junction contained 7 bases not matched to a gene.

J is TRBJ1-2 and V is TRBV19, with 11 bases that match TRBD1. CDR3 length equals 13 residues. V lost 5 bases to trimming and J lost 7 bases; unmatched junction nucleotides: 3. The germline gives CDR1 LNHDA, CDR2 SQIVND (reference sequence). CDR3 region: CASSPGTGGGYTF. The CDR3 DNA reads as TGTGCCAGTAGTCCCGGGACAGGGGGTGGCTACACCTTC.